The T cell receptor (beta chain) under discussion was sequenced for a study of blood T cell repertoires in COVID-19. For the study at large: COVID-19 samples from acute and convalescent phases originated in the United States, Italy and Spain. From T cells, B-cell-depleted T cells, or PBMCs came the material, which was cDNA or gDNA.

While infection was still active, Seattle patients were enrolled and then followed longitudinally. The CDR3 sequence is 16 residues long. V was cut by 0 bases and J by 3 bases, with 12 bases left in between. Germline V gives CDR1 SGHRS, CDR2 YFSETQ. Original processing notes: Scientists estimated how many nucleated cells there were by amplifying reference gene primers. Here immunoSEQ multiplex PCR was the method, and the copy in TCRdb shows in-frame clones only, minus some. For V, J and clone size, that table is used; D and trimming come from the DNA. The profile shows 200,000 to 250,000 clones, roughly 86% of them singletons.

The sequencing input was peripheral blood. The gene calls are TRBV5-1 and TRBJ2-2, with unresolved D. The sequence was collected from a woman between 50 and 59 years old with COVID-19, enrolled during active disease. The CDR3 spells CASSLVPLGDTGELFF. DNA of the CDR3: TGCGCCAGCAGCTTGGTCCCATTAGGAGACACCGGGGAGCTGTTTTTT.